A selection of T cell receptor beta chains follows, all from one sample in a study of post-analysis software for immune sequencing data. Each CDR3 protein is one row after TCRdb ran MiXCR on the PCR reads. The data show about half a million distinct CDR3 sequences, roughly 45% seen once. Sequencing input: blood. The origin of the receptors is a girl aged 5 to 17 with multiple sclerosis. CDR3s include the opening cysteine and the closing phenylalanine or tryptophan. The D gene is left open where the match is weak. Where a row states a size, it is once, few, many or the class of an expanded clone; other rows omit it.

NA	TRBJ2-1	NA	TRBV19	TGTGCCAGTAGTATAGGTGCAGGGAACAATGAGCAGTTCTTC	CASSIGAGNNEQFF
NA	TRBJ2-1	once	TRBV20-1	TGCAGTGCTTCGACGGGGGTCGACCACAATGAGCAGTTCTTC	CSASTGVDHNEQFF
TRBD2	TRBJ2-1	few	TRBV12-3/TRBV12-4	TGTGCCAGCAGTCCTAGCGGGAAGAGCTCCTACAATGAGCAGTTCTTC	CASSPSGKSSYNEQFF
NA	TRBJ2-7	NA	TRBV16	TGTGCCAGCAGTCAATCTTACGGCTACGAGCAGTACTTC	CASSQSYGYEQYF
TRBD1	TRBJ2-7	few	TRBV7-6	TGTGCCAGCAGCTTAGATACAGGGGGGACCTACGAGCAGTACTTC	CASSLDTGGTYEQYF
TRBD2	TRBJ2-7	NA	TRBV7-9	TGTGCCAGCAGCTTAGTGACCGGGACTAGCGGAGTTTACAATGAGCAGTACTTC	CASSLVTGTSGVYNEQYF
NA	TRBJ2-5	few	TRBV15	TGTGCCACCAGCAGAGAGACGACACTCCCGTACCAAGAGACCCAGTACTTC	CATSRETTLPYQETQYF
NA	TRBJ2-1	NA	TRBV6-5	TGTGCCAGCAGTTATGGACTCCCCTCCTACAATGAGCAGTTCTTC	CASSYGLPSYNEQFF
NA	TRBJ1-2	few	TRBV7-2	TGTGCCAGCAGCTCAGCCGGGGGGGTCGCCTATGGCTACACCTTC	CASSSAGGVAYGYTF
NA	TRBJ1-2	NA	TRBV12-3/TRBV12-4	TGTGCCAGCAGCTCCAGGGTGGGTGGCTACACCTTC	CASSSRVGGYTF
NA	TRBJ2-5	few	TRBV12-3/TRBV12-4	TGTGCCACCACCGGTAGCGGCCCGGGAGAGACCCAGTACTTC	CATTGSGPGETQYF
TRBD1	TRBJ2-1	NA	TRBV5-1	TGCGCCAGCAGCTTGGGGACAGGGACAGGGCTAGGGCTCTACAATGAGCAGTTCTTC	CASSLGTGTGLGLYNEQFF
NA	TRBJ1-1	NA	TRBV20-1	TGCAGTGAGGGCGGTGTAAACACTGAAGCTTTCTTT	CSEGGVNTEAFF
NA	TRBJ2-7	few	TRBV29-1	TGCAGCGCGCTGGGACGGGCGTCCCCCTACGAGCAGTACTTC	CSALGRASPYEQYF
NA	TRBJ1-1	NA	TRBV4-1	TGCGCCAGCAGCCAAGGGCGACTGCTTGAAGCTTTCTTT	CASSQGRLLEAFF
NA	TRBJ2-1	NA	TRBV7-9	TGTGCCAGCAGCCCCCCGGAACACCAAGAGACCCAGTTCTTC	CASSPPEHQETQFF
TRBD1	TRBJ1-5	NA	TRBV27	TGTGCCAGCAGCCAGGGGGAAAGCAATCAGCCCCAGCATTTT	CASSQGESNQPQHF
TRBD2	TRBJ2-1	NA	TRBV12-5	TGTGCTAGTGGCGCCGGACTAGCAGAACACTACAATGAGCAGTTCTTC	CASGAGLAEHYNEQFF
TRBD2	TRBJ2-1	NA	TRBV6-5	TGTGCCAGCAGTTCCGGACTAGCGGGAGTCGGTAATGAGCAGTTCTTC	CASSSGLAGVGNEQFF
TRBD1	TRBJ2-7	once	TRBV18	TGTGCCAGCTCCCGGACAGGAGTTTCCTACGAGCAGTACTTC	CASSRTGVSYEQYF
NA	TRBJ2-6	few	TRBV7-6	TGTGCCAGCAGCTTAGTTGGGGGTGCTGGGGCCAACGTCCTGACTTTC	CASSLVGGAGANVLTF
NA	TRBJ2-3	few	TRBV7-3	TGTGCCAGCAGCTTAGAAAACACAGATACGCAGTATTTT	CASSLENTDTQYF
NA	TRBJ2-5	few	TRBV10-3	TGTGCCATCAGTGAGTCCGGGGCCCAAGTGCAGACCCAGTACTTC	CAISESGAQVQTQYF
TRBD2	TRBJ2-3	few	TRBV20-1	TGCAGTGCTAGTCCTAGCGGATGGGGCACAGATACGCAGTATTTT	CSASPSGWGTDTQYF
NA	TRBJ2-5	NA	TRBV4-2	TGTGCCAGCAGCCGCCCCAGTGGCAATGAGCAGTACTTC	CASSRPSGNEQYF
NA	TRBJ2-1	few	TRBV4-2	TGTGCCAGCAGCCAAGAGGGGTCGGGGAATGAGCAGTTCTTC	CASSQEGSGNEQFF
TRBD1	TRBJ2-1	NA	TRBV9	TGTGCCAGCAGCCTGGGACAGGGGAGCAGGGAGCAGTTCTTC	CASSLGQGSREQFF
TRBD1	TRBJ2-1	NA	TRBV5-1	TGCGCCAGCAGCAGACCGGACAGGTTGGAGCAGTTCTTC	CASSRPDRLEQFF
TRBD2	TRBJ2-2	NA	TRBV10-3	TGTGCCATCGAGACTAGCGGAGGGAACACCGGGGAGCTGTTTTTT	CAIETSGGNTGELFF
TRBD1	TRBJ1-1	NA	TRBV6-5	TGTGCCAGCAGTATACGGACAGGGCCGATCACTGAAGCTTTCTTT	CASSIRTGPITEAFF
TRBD1	TRBJ2-1	NA	TRBV20-1	TGCAGTGCCGCCCGCGCCGGGACAGGGAGGAATGAGCAGTTCTTC	CSAARAGTGRNEQFF
TRBD1	TRBJ2-7	many	TRBV28	TGTGCCAGCAGTTTGTTTCCGGGACAGGGTCCCCGCGAGCAGTACTTC	CASSLFPGQGPREQYF
NA	TRBJ2-7	NA	TRBV6-2/TRBV6-3	TGTGCCAGCAGTTACGGGAACACAGGGAGGGCCTACGAGCAGTACTTC	CASSYGNTGRAYEQYF
NA	TRBJ2-1	NA	TRBV7-2	TGTGCCAGCAGCCAAGACAGAGGGGGGAACACCCACAATGAGCAGTTCTTC	CASSQDRGGNTHNEQFF
TRBD2	TRBJ2-5	NA	TRBV3-1	TGTGCCAGCAGCCAAGATAACCTAGCGGGGGGTGGGCAGTACTTC	CASSQDNLAGGGQYF
TRBD2	TRBJ2-1	NA	TRBV27	TGTGCCAGCGCCGACCAGCGGGAGCGTAATGAGCAGTTCTTC	CASADQRERNEQFF
NA	TRBJ1-2	once	TRBV20-1	TGCAGTGCTAGCTATGGCTACACCTTC	CSASYGYTF
NA	TRBJ2-5	NA	TRBV29-1	TGCAGCGTTGAGCCAGGGGGAGGAGAGACCCAGTACTTC	CSVEPGGGETQYF
TRBD2	TRBJ2-5	NA	TRBV20-1	TGCAGTGCCAGCATAGCGGGAATGGAGACCCAGTACTTC	CSASIAGMETQYF
TRBD1	TRBJ2-4	few	TRBV5-1	TGCGCCAGCAGCCCGGGACAGGGGGCGGGAGAGCAGTACTTC	CASSPGQGAGEQYF
TRBD1	TRBJ1-3	NA	TRBV2	TGTGCCAGCACGTACAGGGGCGCTGGAAACACCATATATTTT	CASTYRGAGNTIYF
NA	TRBJ2-1	few	TRBV19	TGTGCCAGTACCATCAGCTTGTACAATGAGCAGTTCTTC	CASTISLYNEQFF
TRBD2	TRBJ2-1	NA	TRBV4-3	TGCGCCAGCAGCCAAGAAACTAGCGGTGAGCAGTTCTTC	CASSQETSGEQFF
NA	TRBJ1-2	NA	TRBV11-2	TGTGCCAGCAGCTCGCTACGACTCACACCTAACTATGGCTACACCTTC	CASSSLRLTPNYGYTF
TRBD1	TRBJ2-7	few	TRBV10-3	TGTGCCATCAGGGAACAGGGGGCTGGATACGAGCAGTACTTC	CAIREQGAGYEQYF
TRBD2	TRBJ2-5	NA	TRBV11-1	TGTGCCAGCAGCCCAGCAGATCGGCGCGGGAGGGAAGAGACCCAGTACTTC	CASSPADRRGREETQYF
TRBD1	TRBJ2-1	NA	TRBV20-1	TGCAGTGCTTTGGCAGGGGGTTACAATGAGCAGTTCTTC	CSALAGGYNEQFF
NA	TRBJ2-1	NA	TRBV20-1	TGCAGTGCTCGAACCCCTTTTAGCGGACAGAACAATGAGCAGTTCTTC	CSARTPFSGQNNEQFF
TRBD2	TRBJ2-2	NA	TRBV7-3	TGTGCCAGCAGCCGAGGGACTAGCGGGAACACCGGGGAGCTGTTTTTT	CASSRGTSGNTGELFF
NA	TRBJ2-1	NA	TRBV6-6	TGTGCCAGCAGTTACTCGAGGTTTAGCGGACACTGCAATGAGCAGTTCTTC	CASSYSRFSGHCNEQFF
NA	TRBJ1-5	NA	TRBV20-1	TGCAGAGCTCGAAGGGGGAATCAGCCCCAGCATTTT	CRARRGNQPQHF
NA	TRBJ2-5	few	TRBV27	TGTGCCAGCAGTTCGATCAAAGGGAACCGAAAGACCCAGTACTTC	CASSSIKGNRKTQYF
NA	TRBJ2-3	NA	TRBV5-1	TGCGCCAGCAGCTTCAGGCGAGATACGCAGTATTTT	CASSFRRDTQYF
TRBD1	TRBJ1-5	NA	TRBV20-1	TGCAGTGCTTTGGACAGGCCTAATCAGCCCCAGCATTTT	CSALDRPNQPQHF
NA	TRBJ2-7	NA	TRBV7-9	TGTGCCAGCAGCGTATCCGACAGCTCCTACGAGCAGTACTTC	CASSVSDSSYEQYF